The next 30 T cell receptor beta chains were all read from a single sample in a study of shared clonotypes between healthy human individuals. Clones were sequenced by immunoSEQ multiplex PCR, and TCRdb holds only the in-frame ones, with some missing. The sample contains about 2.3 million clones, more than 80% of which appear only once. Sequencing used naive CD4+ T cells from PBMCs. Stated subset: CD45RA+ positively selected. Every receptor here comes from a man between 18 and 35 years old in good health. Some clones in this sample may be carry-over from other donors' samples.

CDR3 sequence (DNA): TGTGCCAGCAGCGTAGATTCGGGGCCCTCCTACGAGCAGTACTTC. It specifies CASSVDSGPSYEQYF. The chain is built from TRBV2 and TRBJ2-7, with D perhaps matching TRBD1 or TRBD2 (5 bases each). Germline V gene lookup returns CDR1 SNHLY and CDR2 FYNNEI. V gave up 6 bases and J gave up 0 bases, with 15 bases separating them. The CDR3 spans 15 residues.

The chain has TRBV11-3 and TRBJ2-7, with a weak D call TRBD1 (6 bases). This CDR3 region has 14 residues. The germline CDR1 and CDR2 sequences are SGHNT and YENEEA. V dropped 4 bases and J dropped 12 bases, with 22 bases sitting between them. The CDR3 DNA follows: TGTGCCAGCAGCTCCGGCCGGGACAAGAAGACCGCGTACTTC. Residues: CASSSGRDKKTAYF.

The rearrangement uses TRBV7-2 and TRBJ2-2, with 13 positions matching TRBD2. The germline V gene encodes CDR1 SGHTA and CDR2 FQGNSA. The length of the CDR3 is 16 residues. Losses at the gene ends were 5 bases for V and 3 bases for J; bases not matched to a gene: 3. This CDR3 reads CASSRTSGSDTGELFF. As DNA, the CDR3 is TGTGCCAGCAGCCGGACTAGCGGGAGCGACACCGGGGAGCTGTTTTTT.

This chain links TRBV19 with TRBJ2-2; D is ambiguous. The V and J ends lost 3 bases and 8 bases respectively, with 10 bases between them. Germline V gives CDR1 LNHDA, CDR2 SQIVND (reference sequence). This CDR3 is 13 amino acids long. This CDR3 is CASSIKGPGELFF. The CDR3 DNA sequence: TGTGCCAGTAGTATCAAGGGCCCGGGGGAGCTGTTTTTT. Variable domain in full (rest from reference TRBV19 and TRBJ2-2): DGGITQSPKYLFRKEGQNVTLSCEQNLNHDAMYWYRQDPGQGLRLIYYSQIVNDFQKGDIAEGYSVSREKKESFPLTVTSAQKNPTAFYLCASSIKGPGELFFGEGSRLTVL.

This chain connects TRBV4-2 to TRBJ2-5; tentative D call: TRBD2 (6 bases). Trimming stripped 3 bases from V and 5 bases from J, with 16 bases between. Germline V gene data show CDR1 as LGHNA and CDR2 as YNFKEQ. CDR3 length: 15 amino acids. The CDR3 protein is CASSQGGAALETQYF. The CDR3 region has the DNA TGTGCCAGCAGCCAGGGGGGAGCGGCCTTGGAGACCCAGTACTTC.

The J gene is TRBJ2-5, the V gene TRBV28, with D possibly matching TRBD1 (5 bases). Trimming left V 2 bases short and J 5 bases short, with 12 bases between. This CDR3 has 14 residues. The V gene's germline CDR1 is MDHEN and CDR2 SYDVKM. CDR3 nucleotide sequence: TGTGCCAGCAGTTTACATCAGGGCCGGGAGACCCAGTACTTC. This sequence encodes CASSLHQGRETQYF. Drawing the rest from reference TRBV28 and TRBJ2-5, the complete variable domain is DVKVTQSSRYLVKRTGEKVFLECVQDMDHENMFWYRQDPGLGLRLIYFSYDVKMKEKGDIPEGYSVSREKKERFSLILESASTNQTSMYLCASSLHQGRETQYFGPGTRLLVL.

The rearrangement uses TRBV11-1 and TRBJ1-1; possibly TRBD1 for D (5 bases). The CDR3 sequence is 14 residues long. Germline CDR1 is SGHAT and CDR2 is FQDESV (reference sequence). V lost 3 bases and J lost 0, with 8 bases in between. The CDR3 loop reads CASSFDRVNTEAFF. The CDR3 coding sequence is TGTGCCAGCAGCTTCGACAGAGTGAACACTGAAGCTTTCTTT.

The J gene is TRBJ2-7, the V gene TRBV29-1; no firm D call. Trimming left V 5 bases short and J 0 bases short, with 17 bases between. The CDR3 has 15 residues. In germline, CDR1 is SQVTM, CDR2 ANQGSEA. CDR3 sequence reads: CSVTHRRQNSYEQYF. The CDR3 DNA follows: TGCAGCGTTACGCATAGGCGGCAGAACTCCTACGAGCAGTACTTC.

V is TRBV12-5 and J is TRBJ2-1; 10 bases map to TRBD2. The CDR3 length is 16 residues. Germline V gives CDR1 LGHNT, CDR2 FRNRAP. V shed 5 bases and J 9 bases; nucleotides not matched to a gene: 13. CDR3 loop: CASGPLGPGLASEQFF. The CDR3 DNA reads TGTGCTAGTGGTCCCCTCGGTCCGGGACTAGCGAGTGAGCAGTTCTTC. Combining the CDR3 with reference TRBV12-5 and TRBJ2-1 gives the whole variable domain DARVTQTPRHKVTEMGQEVTMRCQPILGHNTVFWYRQTMMQGLELLAYFRNRAPLDDSGMPKDRFSAEMPDATLATLKIQPSEPRDSAVYFCASGPLGPGLASEQFFGPGTRLTVL.

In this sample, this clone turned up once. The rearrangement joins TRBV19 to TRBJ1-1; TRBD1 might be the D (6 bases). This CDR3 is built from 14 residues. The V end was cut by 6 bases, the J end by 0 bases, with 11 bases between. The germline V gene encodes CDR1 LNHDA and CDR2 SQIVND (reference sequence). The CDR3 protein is CASRVDRLNTEAFF. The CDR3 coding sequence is TGTGCCAGTAGAGTAGACAGGTTGAACACTGAAGCTTTCTTT.

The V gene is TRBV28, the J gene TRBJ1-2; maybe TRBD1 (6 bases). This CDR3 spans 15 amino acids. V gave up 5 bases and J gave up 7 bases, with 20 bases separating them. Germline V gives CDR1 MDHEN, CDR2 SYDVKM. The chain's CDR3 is CASSQMGTHGRGYTF. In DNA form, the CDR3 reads TGTGCCAGCAGTCAAATGGGGACACACGGACGTGGCTACACCTTC.

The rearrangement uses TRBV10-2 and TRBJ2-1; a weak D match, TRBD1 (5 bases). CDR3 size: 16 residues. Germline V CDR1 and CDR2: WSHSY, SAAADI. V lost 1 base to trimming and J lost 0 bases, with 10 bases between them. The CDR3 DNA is TGCGCCAGCAGTGAGTGGGGCAGAAGCTCCTACAATGAGCAGTTCTTC. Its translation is CASSEWGRSSYNEQFF.

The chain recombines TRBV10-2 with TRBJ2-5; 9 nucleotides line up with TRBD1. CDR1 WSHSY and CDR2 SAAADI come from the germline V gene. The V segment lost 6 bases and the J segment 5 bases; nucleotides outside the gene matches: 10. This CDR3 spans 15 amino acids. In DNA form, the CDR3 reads TGCGCCAGCAGCGCACTCACAGGGGGCGGGGAGACCCAGTACTTC. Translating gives CASSALTGGGETQYF.

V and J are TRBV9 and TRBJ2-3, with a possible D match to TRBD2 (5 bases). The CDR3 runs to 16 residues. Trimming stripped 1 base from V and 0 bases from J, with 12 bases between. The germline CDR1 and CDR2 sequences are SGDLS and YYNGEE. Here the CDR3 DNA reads TGTGCCAGCAGCGTAACCGAGGGCGGAAGCACAGATACGCAGTATTTT. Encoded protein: CASSVTEGGSTDTQYF.

CDR3: CASSLVPAGEQFF. The CDR3 DNA is TGCGCCAGCAGCTTGGTTCCAGCTGGTGAGCAGTTCTTC. The rearrangement joins TRBV5-1 to TRBJ2-1; D not resolved. This CDR3 is 13 amino acids long. Germline values: CDR1 SGHRS, CDR2 YFSETQ. V was trimmed by 0 bases and J by 9 bases, leaving 10 bases between them.

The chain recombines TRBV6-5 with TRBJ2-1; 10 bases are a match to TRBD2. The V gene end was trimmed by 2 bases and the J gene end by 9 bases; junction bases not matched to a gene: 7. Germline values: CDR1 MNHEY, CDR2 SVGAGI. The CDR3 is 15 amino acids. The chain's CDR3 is CASSYGLAGVSEQFF. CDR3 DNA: TGTGCCAGCAGTTACGGGCTAGCGGGAGTTAGTGAGCAGTTCTTC.

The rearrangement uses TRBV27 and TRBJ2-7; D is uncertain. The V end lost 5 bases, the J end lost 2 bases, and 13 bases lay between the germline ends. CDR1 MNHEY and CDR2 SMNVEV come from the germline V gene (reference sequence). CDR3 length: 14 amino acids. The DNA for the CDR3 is TGTGCCAGCAGTGGACCAGTTCCTGCCTACGAGCAGTACTTC. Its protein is CASSGPVPAYEQYF.

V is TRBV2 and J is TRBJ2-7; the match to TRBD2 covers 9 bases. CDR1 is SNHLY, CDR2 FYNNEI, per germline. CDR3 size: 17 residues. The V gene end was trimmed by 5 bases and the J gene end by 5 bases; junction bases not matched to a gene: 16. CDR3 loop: CASSTPMTSGARDEQYF. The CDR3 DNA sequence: TGTGCCAGCAGTACCCCGATGACTAGCGGAGCCAGGGACGAGCAGTACTTC.

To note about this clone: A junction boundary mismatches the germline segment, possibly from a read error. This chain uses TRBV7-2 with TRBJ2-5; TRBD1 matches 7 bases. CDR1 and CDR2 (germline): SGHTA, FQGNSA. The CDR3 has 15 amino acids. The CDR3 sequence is CASSLWDSYQGTQYF. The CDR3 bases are TGTGCCAGCAGCTTATGGGACAGTTATCAAGGGACCCAGTACTTC.

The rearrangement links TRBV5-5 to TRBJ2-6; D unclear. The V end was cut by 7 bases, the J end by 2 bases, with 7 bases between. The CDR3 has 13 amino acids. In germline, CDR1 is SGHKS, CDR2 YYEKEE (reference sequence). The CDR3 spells CASGYPGANVLTF. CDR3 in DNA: TGTGCCAGCGGCTATCCTGGGGCCAACGTCCTGACTTTC.

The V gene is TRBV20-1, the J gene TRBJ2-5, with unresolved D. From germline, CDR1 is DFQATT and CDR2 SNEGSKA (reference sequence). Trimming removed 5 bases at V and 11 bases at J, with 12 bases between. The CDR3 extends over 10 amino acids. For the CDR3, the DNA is TGCAGTGCTGTTTCGTTGAAGCAGTACTTC. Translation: CSAVSLKQYF.

DNA of the CDR3: TGTGCCAGTAGTATAGTAACGGACAGCACAGATACGCAGTATTTT. It codes for CASSIVTDSTDTQYF. The rearrangement uses TRBV19 and TRBJ2-3; D call uncertain. Germline V gives CDR1 LNHDA, CDR2 SQIVND (reference sequence). CDR3 length equals 15 residues. The V gene lost 1 base and the J gene lost 0 bases, with 8 bases spanning the gap.

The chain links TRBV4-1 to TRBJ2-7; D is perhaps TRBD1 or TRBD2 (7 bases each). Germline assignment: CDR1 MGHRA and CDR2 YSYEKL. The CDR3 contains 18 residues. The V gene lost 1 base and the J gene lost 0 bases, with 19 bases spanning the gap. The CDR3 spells CASSQAGGRGRSSYEQYF. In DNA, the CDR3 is TGCGCCAGCAGCCAAGCTGGTGGGAGGGGGCGGAGCTCCTACGAGCAGTACTTC.

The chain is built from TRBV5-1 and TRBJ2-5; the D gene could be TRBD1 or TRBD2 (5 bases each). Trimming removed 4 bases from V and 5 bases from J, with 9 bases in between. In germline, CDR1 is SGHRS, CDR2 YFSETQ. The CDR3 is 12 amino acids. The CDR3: CASSDRGETQYF. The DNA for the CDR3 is TGCGCCAGCAGCGACAGAGGGGAGACCCAGTACTTC.

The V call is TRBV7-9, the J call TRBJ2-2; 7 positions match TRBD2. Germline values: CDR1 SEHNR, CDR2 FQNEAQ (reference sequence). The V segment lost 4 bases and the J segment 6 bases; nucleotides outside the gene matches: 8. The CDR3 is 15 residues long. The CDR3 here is CASSYSSAGAGELFF. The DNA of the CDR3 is TGTGCCAGCAGCTACTCCAGCGCGGGAGCCGGGGAGCTGTTTTTT.

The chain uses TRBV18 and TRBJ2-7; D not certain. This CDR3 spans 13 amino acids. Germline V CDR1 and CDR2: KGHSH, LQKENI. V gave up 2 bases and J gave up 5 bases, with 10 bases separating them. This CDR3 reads CASSPSLANEQYF. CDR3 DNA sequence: TGTGCCAGCTCACCAAGTCTGGCCAACGAGCAGTACTTC.

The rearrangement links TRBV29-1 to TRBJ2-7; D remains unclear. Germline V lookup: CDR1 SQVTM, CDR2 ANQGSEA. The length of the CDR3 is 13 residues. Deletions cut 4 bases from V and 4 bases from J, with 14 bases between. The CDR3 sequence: CSVAARTSYEQYF. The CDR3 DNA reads TGCAGCGTTGCAGCCCGGACGTCGTACGAGCAGTACTTC.

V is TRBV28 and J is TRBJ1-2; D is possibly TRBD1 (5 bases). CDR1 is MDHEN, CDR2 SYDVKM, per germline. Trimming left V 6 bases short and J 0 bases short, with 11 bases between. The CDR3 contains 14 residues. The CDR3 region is CASRRTSPNYGYTF. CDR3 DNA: TGTGCCAGCAGACGGACATCCCCTAACTATGGCTACACCTTC.

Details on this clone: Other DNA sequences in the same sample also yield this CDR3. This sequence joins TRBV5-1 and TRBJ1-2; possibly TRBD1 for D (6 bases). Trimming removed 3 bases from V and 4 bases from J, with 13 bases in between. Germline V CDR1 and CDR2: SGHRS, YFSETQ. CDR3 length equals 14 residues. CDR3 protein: CASSSGGLGYGYTF. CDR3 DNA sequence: TGCGCCAGCAGCTCCGGGGGCCTCGGCTATGGCTACACCTTC.

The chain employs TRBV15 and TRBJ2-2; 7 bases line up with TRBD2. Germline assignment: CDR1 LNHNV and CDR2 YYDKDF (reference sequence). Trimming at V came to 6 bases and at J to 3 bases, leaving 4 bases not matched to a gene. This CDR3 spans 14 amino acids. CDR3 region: CATRVLADTGELFF. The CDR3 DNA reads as TGTGCCACCAGAGTCCTAGCGGACACCGGGGAGCTGTTTTTT.